This T cell receptor beta chain came from a study of human T cells and chemical hapten exposure. The overall study: Affected patients, primarily female, had alopecia areata, totalis or universalis. Points from the study as a whole: Relative to control repertoires, expanded TCRs gave rise to significantly more large CDR3 similarity clusters.

The time point is: patch test 2, 6 weeks after DPC sensitization. This sample's treatment: therapeutic diphenylcyclopropenone sensitization with weekly scalp DPC. TCRdb re-analysed the RACE reads in MiXCR, keeping a single row per CDR3 protein. Of 330,000 or so distinct CDR3 sequences in the sample, about 6.9% were seen once. With regard to this clonotype: Its antigen is unidentified.

The input for sequencing was whole blood, taken in connection with sensitization to the hapten diphenylcyclopropenone (DPC). This receptor was identified in a young woman with alopecia areata. Some clones in this sample may be carry-over from other donors' samples.

DNA for the CDR3: TGCGCCAGCAGCCAAGGGGCAGGGGGTTTATCACCCCTCCACTTT. Amino acid sequence: CASSQGAGGLSPLHF. V is TRBV4-3 and J is TRBJ1-6, with 7 bases fitting TRBD1. The CDR3 loop spans 15 amino acids. The germline CDR1 and CDR2 sequences are LGHNA and YSLEER. Unmatched junction bases numbered 7, after V lost 1 base and J lost 10 bases.